This T cell receptor beta chain was found in a study of CXCR3-negative and CXCR3-positive naive CD8 T cells. General study results and limits: Memory CD8+ T cell repertoires were far less diverse than both naive subsets. TRBV-TRBJ usage matched between naive CXCR3-negative and CXCR3-positive cells but not between memory cells.

Its frequency marks this clonotype as medium-sized (0.01 to 0.1%). What it recognizes is unknown. This CDR3 region has 11 residues. Through 5' RACE with UMI labels, the TRB cDNA libraries were prepared. TCRdb reanalyzed the 5' RACE reads, giving one entry per CDR3 protein sequence and no DNA. This repertoire includes some 22,000 distinct CDR3 sequences. Sorting was done in triplicate for each CD8+ T cell subset (around 300,000 cells each). Naive CD8+ T cells were CD45RO-CCR7+CD27+CD95-. Sample: naive CXCR3- CD8+ T cells from blood. Subset here: CD45RO-CCR7+CD27+CD95- naive CD8+ T cells lacking CXCR3 (TNR3-). This TCR came from a human donor in good health. Some clones in this sample may be carry-over from other donors' samples. The chain is built from TRBV12-3 or TRBV12-4 and TRBJ2-5. CDR3 in amino acids: CASSSQETQYF.